This TCR beta chain was identified in a study of blood T cell repertoires in COVID-19. Study-wide background: Samples of COVID-19 (acute and convalescent) were obtained from the United States, Italy and Spain.

Clinical histories supplied by participants themselves formed the basis of cohort assignment. Each recovered donor of Cohort 3 presented with two negative PCRs, clearance, or symptom resolution. V dropped 3 bases and J dropped 9; count of bases not matched to a gene: 8. This CDR3 has 15 amino acids. Germline values: CDR1 MGHRA, CDR2 YSYEKL. Authors' data handling: From reference gene primer amplification, estimates of nucleated cell counts were derived. Libraries were prepared by immunoSEQ multiplex PCR; TCRdb keeps only in-frame clonotypes and omits some of them. That table gives V, J and clone size, and the DNA gave D and trimming. Counted here are 350,000 or so clones, 92% occurring once; the ten biggest clones make up under 20%.

The sequenced material came from PBMCs or T cells enriched from blood (not recorded which). The chain recombines TRBV4-1 with TRBJ2-1, with 10 bases lining up with TRBD1. This TCR came from a woman in her twenties or thirties who had recovered from COVID-19. Here the CDR3 DNA reads TGCGCCAGCAGCCAGGGACAGGGGCCGATTAGTGAGCAGTTCTTC. Translated: CASSQGQGPISEQFF.